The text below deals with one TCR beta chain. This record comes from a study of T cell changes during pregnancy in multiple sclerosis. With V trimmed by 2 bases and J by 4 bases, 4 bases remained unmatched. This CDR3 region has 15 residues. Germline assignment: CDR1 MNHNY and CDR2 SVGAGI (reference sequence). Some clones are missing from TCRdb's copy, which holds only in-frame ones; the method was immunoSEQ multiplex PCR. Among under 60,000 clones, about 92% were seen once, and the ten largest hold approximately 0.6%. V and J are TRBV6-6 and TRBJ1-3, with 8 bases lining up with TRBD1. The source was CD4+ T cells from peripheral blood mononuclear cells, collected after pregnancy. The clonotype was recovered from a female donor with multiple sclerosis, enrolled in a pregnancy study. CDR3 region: CASSYQGQGGNTIYF. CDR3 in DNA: TGTGCCAGCAGTTACCAAGGACAGGGAGGAAACACCATATATTTT.